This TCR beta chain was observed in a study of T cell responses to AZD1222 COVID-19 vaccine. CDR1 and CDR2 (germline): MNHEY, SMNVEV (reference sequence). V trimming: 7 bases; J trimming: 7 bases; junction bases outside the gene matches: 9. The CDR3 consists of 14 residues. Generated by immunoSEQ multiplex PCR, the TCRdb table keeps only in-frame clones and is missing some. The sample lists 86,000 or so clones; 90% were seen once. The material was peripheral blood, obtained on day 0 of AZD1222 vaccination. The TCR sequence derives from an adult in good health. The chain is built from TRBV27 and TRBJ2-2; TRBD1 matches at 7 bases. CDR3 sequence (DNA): TGTGCCAGCAAAAGAGGGGGCAAGGGCGGGGAGCTGTTTTTT. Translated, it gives CASKRGGKGGELFF.